The sequence of this T cell receptor beta chain was determined in a study of blood T cell repertoires in COVID-19. With V trimmed by 9 bases and J by 0 bases, 6 bases remained unmatched. Germline CDR1 and CDR2: MDHEN and SYDVKM. The CDR3 contains 15 residues. TCRdb keeps only in-frame clones here, not all; method: immunoSEQ multiplex PCR. This sample has around 470,000 clones; 90% occur once, and the top ten carry 0.55% to 0.75%. The clonotype originates from a man younger than 35 who had recovered from COVID-19. Source material: PBMCs or T cells enriched from blood (not recorded which). This chain links TRBV28 with TRBJ1-4; 8 nucleotides match TRBD1. The CDR3 nucleotides read TGTGCCAGTCAAGACAGGGGTGCAACTAATGAAAAACTGTTTTTT. Protein: CASQDRGATNEKLFF.